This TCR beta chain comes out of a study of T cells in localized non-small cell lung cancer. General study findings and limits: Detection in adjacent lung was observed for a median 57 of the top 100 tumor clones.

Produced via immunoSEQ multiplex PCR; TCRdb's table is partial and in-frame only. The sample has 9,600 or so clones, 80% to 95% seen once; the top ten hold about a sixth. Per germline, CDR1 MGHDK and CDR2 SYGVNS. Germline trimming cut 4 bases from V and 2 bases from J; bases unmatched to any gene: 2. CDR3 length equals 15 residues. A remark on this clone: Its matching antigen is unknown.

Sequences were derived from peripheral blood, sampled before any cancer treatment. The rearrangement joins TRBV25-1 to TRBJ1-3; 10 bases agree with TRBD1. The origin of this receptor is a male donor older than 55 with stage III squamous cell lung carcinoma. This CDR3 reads CASSGQGAPGNTIYF. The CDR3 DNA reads TGTGCCAGCAGTGGACAGGGGGCCCCTGGAAACACCATATATTTT.